Sequencing of this TCR beta chain was carried out in a study of Graves' ophthalmopathy and Graves' hyperthyroidism. For repertoire sequencing, the TCR beta CDR3 regions were amplified from RNA transcripts. A first-round RT-PCR used HTBI primers, followed by a second-round multiplex PCR. TCRdb re-derived calls from the multiplex PCR reads in MiXCR, one entry per CDR3 protein. The table has approximately 380,000 distinct CDR3 sequences, under 25% seen once; the top ten hold roughly 3.2%. The starting material, roughly 9.4 ml of fresh peripheral blood, provided the PBMCs. The V segment lost 6 bases and the J segment 3 bases; nucleotides outside the gene matches: 4. The CDR3 runs 13 residues. Germline V gene data show CDR1 as MNHNS and CDR2 as SASEGT.

The sample comprised peripheral blood. The TCR comes from a woman between 18 and 29 years old with stable Graves' hyperthyroidism. The chain carries TRBV6-1 and TRBJ2-5, with 7 bases matching TRBD1. CDR3 nucleotides: TGTGCCAGCAGGATGACAGGGAAAGAGACCCAGTACTTC. As protein: CASRMTGKETQYF.